The 7 T cell receptor beta chains presented below share a single source sample, sequenced in a study of PD-L1 blockade in urothelial cancer. The assay was immunoSEQ multiplex PCR, and TCRdb's table has in-frame clones only and misses some. The repertoire holds some 100,000 clones, with roughly nine tenths as singletons. Material: PBMCs, obtained around atezolizumab (anti-PD-L1) treatment. These receptors came from a woman of 80 years or more with urothelial cancer.

This clone was found a few times. V gene TRBV6-1 combines with J gene TRBJ1-5, with D uncertain. CDR3 length equals 14 residues. The V end lost 0 bases, the J end lost 11 bases, and 14 bases lay between the germline ends. Germline lookup yields CDR1 MNHNS and CDR2 SASEGT. CDR3 in DNA: TGTGCCAGCAGTGAAGCGCGGGCCCCCGGGGCCCAGCATTTT. This gives the protein CASSEARAPGAQHF.

This chain uses TRBV6-5 with TRBJ1-2; perhaps TRBD1 as D (6 bases). Germline V lookup: CDR1 MNHEY, CDR2 SVGAGI. Trimming pared 0 bases from V and 4 bases from J, leaving 12 bases between. CDR3 size: 15 residues. The CDR3 protein is CASSYSTGLSYGYTF. CDR3 nucleotides: TGTGCCAGCAGTTACTCGACAGGACTGAGCTATGGCTACACCTTC.

The chain employs TRBV6-1 and TRBJ2-4; D ambiguous. In germline, CDR1 is MNHNS, CDR2 SASEGT. V shed 5 bases and J shed 6 bases, with 8 bases lying between them. This CDR3 contains 12 residues. The CDR3 spells CASSPLGNIQYF. CDR3 bases: TGTGCCAGCAGTCCCCTCGGAAACATTCAGTACTTC.

The rearrangement links TRBV29-1 to TRBJ2-3, with D possibly TRBD1 on 5 matching bases. V lost 5 bases, J lost 6 bases, and 12 bases lay in between. This CDR3 spans 12 amino acids. CDR1 is SQVTM, CDR2 ANQGSEA, per germline. The CDR3 region has the DNA TGCAGCGTTCTGCAGGGTATGGATACGCAGTATTTT. Amino acid sequence: CSVLQGMDTQYF.

This chain connects TRBV28 to TRBJ2-5, with a tentative D call TRBD1 (5 bases). The V end was cut by 5 bases, the J end by 2 bases, with 12 bases between. The germline V gene has CDR1 MDHEN and CDR2 SYDVKM. This CDR3 comprises 14 residues. In nucleotides, the CDR3 is TGTGCCAGCAGTCGAACAGGAGATCAAGAGACCCAGTACTTC. Its translation is CASSRTGDQETQYF. Based on the CDR3 plus reference TRBV28 and TRBJ2-5, the full variable domain is DVKVTQSSRYLVKRTGEKVFLECVQDMDHENMFWYRQDPGLGLRLIYFSYDVKMKEKGDIPEGYSVSREKKERFSLILESASTNQTSMYLCASSRTGDQETQYFGPGTRLLVL.

Here the CDR3 DNA reads TGCAGCGTTCTCCTCTTTGACAGGGGACCCAATGAGCAGTTCTTC. Its translation: CSVLLFDRGPNEQFF. The chain joins TRBV29-1 to TRBJ2-1; 8 nucleotides agree with TRBD1. The CDR3 spans 15 residues. J gave up 6 bases and V 5 bases, and 12 bases lay outside the gene matches. CDR1 SQVTM and CDR2 ANQGSEA come from the germline V gene.

This clone was found once. The CDR3 nucleotides are TGTGCCAGCAGCCCACCACTGAGCTCCTACAATGAGCAGTTCTTC. Translated: CASSPPLSSYNEQFF. The genes are TRBV7-2 and TRBJ2-1; unclear D gene. This CDR3 is 15 amino acids long. Germline CDR1 SGHTA, CDR2 FQGNSA. Trimming took 5 bases from V and 0 from J, leaving 11 bases between them.